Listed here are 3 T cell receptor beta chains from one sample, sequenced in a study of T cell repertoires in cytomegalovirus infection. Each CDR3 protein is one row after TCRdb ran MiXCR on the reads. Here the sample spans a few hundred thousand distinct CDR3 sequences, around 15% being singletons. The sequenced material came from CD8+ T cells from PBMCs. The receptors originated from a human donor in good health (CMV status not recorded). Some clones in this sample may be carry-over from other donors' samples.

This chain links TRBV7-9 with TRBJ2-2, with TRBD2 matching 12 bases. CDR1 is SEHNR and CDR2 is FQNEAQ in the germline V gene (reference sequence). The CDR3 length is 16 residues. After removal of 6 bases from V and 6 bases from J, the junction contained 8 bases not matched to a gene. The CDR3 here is CASRTKTSGGPGELFF. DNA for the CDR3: TGTGCCAGCAGAACAAAGACTAGCGGGGGACCCGGGGAGCTGTTTTTT. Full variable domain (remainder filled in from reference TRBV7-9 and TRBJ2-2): DTGVSQNPRHKITKRGQNVTFRCDPISEHNRLYWYRQTLGQGPEFLTYFQNEAQLEKSRLLSDRFSAERPKGSFSTLEIQRTEQGDSAMYLCASRTKTSGGPGELFFGEGSRLTVL.

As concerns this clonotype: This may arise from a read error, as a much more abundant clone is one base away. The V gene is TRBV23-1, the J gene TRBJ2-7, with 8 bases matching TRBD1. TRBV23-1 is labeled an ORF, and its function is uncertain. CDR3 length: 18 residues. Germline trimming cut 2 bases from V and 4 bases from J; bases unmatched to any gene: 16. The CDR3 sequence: CASSQISSLMDREYEQYF. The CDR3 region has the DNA TGCGCCAGCAGTCAAATTTCTAGCCTTATGGACAGGGAGTACGAGCAGTACTTC.

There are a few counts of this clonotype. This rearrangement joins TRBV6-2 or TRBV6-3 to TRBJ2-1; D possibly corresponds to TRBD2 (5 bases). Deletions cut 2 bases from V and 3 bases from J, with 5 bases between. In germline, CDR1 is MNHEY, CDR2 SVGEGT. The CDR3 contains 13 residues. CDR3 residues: CASSYAGYNEQFF. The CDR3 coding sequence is TGTGCCAGCAGTTACGCGGGCTACAATGAGCAGTTCTTC.